The entry below describes one T cell receptor beta chain. Its antigen is not identified. The sample comes from a study of OX40 agonist ivuxolimab in advanced cancers. Whole-study findings and limits: Antigen targets of the expanded peripheral T cells went undetermined.

Clones were sequenced by immunoSEQ multiplex PCR, and TCRdb holds only the in-frame ones, with some missing. Of around 30,000 clones listed, 90% were seen once; the top ten hold about 24%. CDR1 is MGHDK and CDR2 is SYGVNS in the germline V gene. With 4 bases removed from V and 5 bases from J, the gap between germline ends came to 8 bases. CDR3 size: 12 residues. Sequences were derived from CD4+ or CD8+ T cells sorted from blood, sampled in a trial of the OX40 agonist ivuxolimab. The V call is TRBV25-1, the J call TRBJ2-5; D gene unclear. The receptor was isolated from an adult with an advanced solid tumor such as melanoma, head and neck, liver or kidney cancer. The CDR3 region is CASSVGSETQYF. CDR3 nucleotides: TGTGCCAGCAGTGTGGGTTCCGAGACCCAGTACTTC. Combining the CDR3 with reference TRBV25-1 and TRBJ2-5 gives the whole variable domain EADIYQTPRYLVIGTGKKITLECSQTMGHDKMYWYQQDPGMELHLIHYSYGVNSTEKGDLSSESTVSRIRTEHFPLTLESARPSHTSQYLCASSVGSETQYFGPGTRLLVL.